The clone carrying this T cell receptor beta chain appeared many times. What it binds is not known. The data belong to a study of neurological immune-mediated disorders. Study observations and caveats: In HTLV-1-associated myelopathy, TCR clonal expansion was greatest, and in multiple sclerosis it was least, below healthy controls. Phylogenetic grouping put 18 of 34 multiple sclerosis patients' repertoires into one related-CDR3 cluster, a possible signature.

One entry per CDR3 protein, called by TCRdb with MiXCR from the 5' RACE reads. The sample consists of fewer than 85,000 distinct CDR3 sequences, around 4.2% of them appearing once. The CDR3 runs to 14 residues. Germline trimming cut 6 bases from V and 2 bases from J; bases unmatched to any gene: 4. Material for sequencing was PBMCs. The V call is TRBV12-3 or TRBV12-4, the J call TRBJ1-5; 7 bases match TRBD1. The clonotype comes from a man younger than 45 with multiple sclerosis. In DNA form, the CDR3 reads TGTGCCAGCAGGAGGGGGCAGGGCAATCAGCCCCAGCATTTT. It yields the protein CASRRGQGNQPQHF.